This TCR beta chain stems from a study of T cell repertoires in cytomegalovirus infection. About the research overall: Recently described HLA-C-restricted plus well-studied HLA-B-restricted CMV epitopes were used.

A remark on this clonotype: Its target is not known.

Each CDR3 protein gets one entry after TCRdb re-called the reads with MiXCR. The sample holds fewer than 1,000,000 distinct CDR3 sequences; under 40% are singletons and the top ten take around 15%. Between the trimmed V and J ends, which lost 5 bases and 4 bases, there was a span of 20 bases. The CDR3 has 16 amino acids. The germline CDR1 and CDR2 sequences are MNHEY and SMNVEV (reference sequence). Regarding the study as a whole: Cumulative public TCR beta family frequency identified CMV carriers with the relevant HLA.

This specimen consisted of cultured CD8+ T cells from PBMCs, obtained from culture after CMV antigen stimulation. The chain is built from TRBV27 and TRBJ2-5; no firm D call. This TCR derives from a human donor in good health (CMV status not recorded). Some clones in this sample may be carry-over from other donors' samples. CDR3: CASSPIYMYGSETQYF. The CDR3 DNA is TGTGCCAGCAGTCCCATTTATATGTACGGTTCAGAGACCCAGTACTTC.